Below are 13 T cell receptor beta chains sequenced from a single sample in a study of breast tumors, draining lymph nodes, adjacent tissues. TCRdb ran MiXCR on the multiplex PCR reads and lists one entry per CDR3 protein. The sample shows over 150,000 distinct CDR3 sequences, about 30% of them seen only once. The lymph nodes were axillary draining lymph nodes from breast cancer patients. The sample consisted of axillary lymph node tissue. These receptors were taken from a female donor with breast cancer. Some clones in this sample may be carry-over from other donors' samples.

The chain has TRBV19 and TRBJ1-3; D may be TRBD1 (5 bases). The CDR3 contains 14 residues. The V end lost 1 base, the J end lost 8 bases, and 12 bases lay between the germline ends. CDR1 is LNHDA, CDR2 SQIVND, per germline (reference sequence). The CDR3 DNA sequence: TGTGCCAGTAGTATAGCTGCTGGGGGGGACACCATATATTTT. It specifies CASSIAAGGDTIYF.

Regarding this clonotype: Mismatch with germline at one junction end may stem from a read error. The genes are TRBV20-1 and TRBJ2-4; D gene uncertain. Per germline, CDR1 DFQATT and CDR2 SNEGSKA (reference sequence). This CDR3 is built from 11 residues. The CDR3 here is CSARAQNIQSF. CDR3 DNA: TGCAGTGCTAGAGCCCAAAACATTCAGTCCTTC.

This clonotype was recorded at least ten times. This chain connects TRBV10-3 to TRBJ2-7; D remains unclear. Germline V gene lookup returns CDR1 ENHRY and CDR2 SYGVKD. Deletions cut 3 bases from V and 6 bases from J, with 12 bases between. The CDR3 length is 13 residues. The CDR3 spells CAISDDSGLEQYF. The CDR3 bases are TGTGCCATCAGTGACGATTCGGGCCTCGAGCAGTACTTC.

This clonotype showed up just a few times. A much larger clonotype is one base distant, so this may be a read error. The genes are TRBV7-3 and TRBJ1-2; TRBD1 agrees at 9 bases. The CDR3 length is 15 residues. Germline V CDR1 and CDR2: SGHTA, FQGTGA. CDR3 in amino acids: CASSLGQGDYYGYAF. CDR3 sequence (DNA): TGTGCCAGCAGCTTGGGACAGGGAGATTACTATGGCTACGCCTTC.

About this clonotype: A clone one base away is much larger, so this may be a read error. The chain uses TRBV6-4 and TRBJ2-1; D ambiguous. CDR1 is MRHNA and CDR2 is SNTAGT in the germline V gene. The ends were cut back, 10 bases at V and 4 bases at J, with 11 bases in the middle. The CDR3 has 12 amino acids. CDR3 DNA sequence: TGTGCCACCGGGCCAGAGTACAATGAGCAGTTCTTC. Residues: CATGPEYNEQFF.

Turning to this clonotype: This clone may be a read error of a much larger clone one base away. The chain couples TRBV6-5 to TRBJ2-5, with D possibly being TRBD2 (5 bases). CDR3 length: 14 amino acids. V dropped 5 bases and J dropped 6 bases, with 16 bases sitting between them. Germline-derived CDR1 and CDR2 are MNHEY and SVGAGI. CDR3 nucleotide sequence: TGTGCCAGCAGTGACCTCAGCGGTGGTAAGACCCAGTACTTC. It encodes CASSDLSGGKTQYF.

The V gene is TRBV28, the J gene TRBJ2-7; D is undetermined. This CDR3 contains 12 residues. Germline V gene data show CDR1 as MDHEN and CDR2 as SYDVKM. V lost 6 bases and J lost 4, with 10 bases in between. The CDR3 loop is CASRLGVYEQYF. In nucleotides, the CDR3 is TGTGCCAGCAGGTTGGGTGTTTACGAGCAGTACTTC.

In this sample, this clonotype turned up many times. The chain joins TRBV4-2 to TRBJ1-2; TRBD1 agrees at 8 bases. CDR1 is LGHNA and CDR2 is YNFKEQ in the germline V gene. Trimming cost V 3 bases and J 7 bases; bases outside gene matches: 10. This CDR3 spans 15 amino acids. The DNA for the CDR3 is TGTGCCAGCAGCCATCCCGGACAGGGTATCCGTGGCTACACCTTC. Amino acids: CASSHPGQGIRGYTF.

In DNA, the CDR3 is TGTGCCAGCAGCTCCTACGGACTAGCGGGCTACAATGAGCAGTTCTTC. Translation: CASSSYGLAGYNEQFF. The chain employs TRBV24-1 and TRBJ2-1; 11 bases are a match to TRBD2. Germline V lookup: CDR1 KGHDR, CDR2 SFDVKD. J gave up 3 bases and V 11 bases, and 11 bases lay outside the gene matches. This CDR3 has 16 residues.

Notes on this clonotype: A much bigger clone sits one base away, suggesting this may be a read error. V gene TRBV15 combines with J gene TRBJ2-4, with TRBD2 matching over 7 bases. Germline V gene lookup returns CDR1 LNHNV and CDR2 YYDKDF (reference sequence). CDR3 size: 17 residues. The CDR3 is CATSGSSSGVARNIQYF. DNA of the CDR3: TGTGCCACCAGCGGATCCTCTAGCGGAGTAGCCAGAAACATTCAGTACTTC.

This sequence joins TRBV6-5 and TRBJ2-1; 7 bases map to TRBD1. CDR1 and CDR2 (germline): MNHEY, SVGAGI. Germline trimming cut 8 bases from V and 1 base from J; bases unmatched to any gene: 8. This CDR3 comprises 15 residues. DNA of the CDR3: TGTGCCAGCCTGCGACAGGGAGAATCCTACAATGAGCAGTTCTTC. This translates into CASLRQGESYNEQFF.

The rearrangement joins TRBV2 to TRBJ2-3; D unresolved. Deletions cut 10 bases from V and 2 bases from J, with 22 bases between. Per the germline V gene, CDR1 is SNHLY and CDR2 is FYNNEI. The CDR3 totals 16 residues. The CDR3 region is CANNLLGWNDTDTQYF. In DNA form, the CDR3 reads TGTGCCAACAACTTACTGGGTTGGAATGACACAGATACGCAGTATTTT.

V and J are TRBV5-6 and TRBJ1-2, with D possibly TRBD1 on 5 matching bases. Trimming stripped 2 bases from V and 5 bases from J, with 19 bases between. Germline CDR1 and CDR2: SGHDT and YYEEEE. This CDR3 has 16 amino acids. The CDR3 bases are TGTGCCAGCAGCTTCTTTACTAGCGGGGACCAGTATGGCTACACCTTC. This sequence encodes CASSFFTSGDQYGYTF.